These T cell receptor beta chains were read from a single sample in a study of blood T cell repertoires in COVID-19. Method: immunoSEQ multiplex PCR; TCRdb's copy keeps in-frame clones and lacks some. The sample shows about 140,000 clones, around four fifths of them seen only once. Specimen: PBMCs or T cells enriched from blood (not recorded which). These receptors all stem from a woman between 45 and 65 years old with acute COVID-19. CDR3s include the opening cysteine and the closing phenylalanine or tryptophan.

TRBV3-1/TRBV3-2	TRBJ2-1	CASSQDLLAGREQFF
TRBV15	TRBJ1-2	CATSRDSVLTNDGYTF
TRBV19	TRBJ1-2	CASRSQGPPNYGYTF
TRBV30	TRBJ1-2	CAWTRGGTSANYGYTF
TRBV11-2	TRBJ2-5	CASSLRTFQETQYF
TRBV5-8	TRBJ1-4	CASSSGAGAQTNEKLFF
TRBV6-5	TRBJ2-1	CASSRTSLGEQFF
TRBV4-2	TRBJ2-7	CASSQALAGGAYEQYF
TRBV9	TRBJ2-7	CASSAGSTYEQYF
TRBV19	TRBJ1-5	CASSDGQNYQPQHF
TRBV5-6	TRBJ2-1	CASSITSGRGYNEQFF
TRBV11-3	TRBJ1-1	CASSLQGPNTEAFF
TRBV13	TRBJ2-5	CASSRNYGTQETQYF
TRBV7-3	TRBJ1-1	CASSFGLAATEAFF
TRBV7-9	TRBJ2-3	CASSLVADTQYF
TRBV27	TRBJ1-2	CASSLYRTGGSNYGYTF
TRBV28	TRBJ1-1	CASSSTPQGRGEAFF
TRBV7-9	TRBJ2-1	CASSHAGTGTLEQFF
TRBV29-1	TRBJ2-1	CSVTPSGVNNEQFF
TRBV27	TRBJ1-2	CASRRDINYGYTF
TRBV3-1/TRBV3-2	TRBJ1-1	CASSQDEQGRLAAFF
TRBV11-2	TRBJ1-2	CASSLGQGGGYTF
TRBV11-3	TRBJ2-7	CASSSRGLRGEQYF
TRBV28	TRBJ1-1	CASSDRRGTNTEAFF
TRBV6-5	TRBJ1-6	CASSYTTGEDSPLHF
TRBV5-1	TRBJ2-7	CASRTGVRESNEQYF
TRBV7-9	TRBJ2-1	CASSYTGAGEQFF
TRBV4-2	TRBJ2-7	CASSPVPASGSHEQYF
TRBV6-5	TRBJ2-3	CASRRGLVADTQYF
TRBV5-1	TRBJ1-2	CASSPTTENYGYTF
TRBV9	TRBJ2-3	CASSVVTSLGSEADTQYF
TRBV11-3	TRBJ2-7	CASSPGQGYSYEQYF
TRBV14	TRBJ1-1	CASSQGSRQGNLKNTEAFF
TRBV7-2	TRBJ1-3	CASSLSPQGNTIYF
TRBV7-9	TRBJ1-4	CASSLGVSSTNEKLFF
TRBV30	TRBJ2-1	CASLSGTYEQFF
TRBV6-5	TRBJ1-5	CASSLNGGSNQPQHF
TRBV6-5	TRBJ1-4	CASDKDSYNEKLFF
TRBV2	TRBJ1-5	CASSRGPPGEPQHF
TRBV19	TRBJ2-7	CASTYGVGTSHEQYF
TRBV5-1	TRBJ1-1	CASSLAPGGAFTEAFF
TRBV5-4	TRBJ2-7	CASSFLGLAGGSGYEQYF
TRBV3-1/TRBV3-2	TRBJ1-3	CASSRGAGGSSGNTIYF
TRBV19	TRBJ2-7	CASSITDRGRYEQYF
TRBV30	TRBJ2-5	CAWSVGQAIETQYF
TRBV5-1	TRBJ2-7	CASSGRASGSSYEQYF
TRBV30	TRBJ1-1	CAWSVQGNTEAFF
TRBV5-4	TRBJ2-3	CASSETSGSTDTQYF
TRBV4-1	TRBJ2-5	CASSLRLAGGQETQYF
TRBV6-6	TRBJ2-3	CASRPGLAGADTQYF
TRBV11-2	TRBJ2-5	CASSWSGEAGETQYF
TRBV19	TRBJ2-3	CASSRGLAGVTDTQYF
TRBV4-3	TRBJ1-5	CASSQTGQGRQPQHF
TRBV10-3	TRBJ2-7	CAISASGTSGSTGYYEQYF
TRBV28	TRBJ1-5	CASRRTGTQPQHF
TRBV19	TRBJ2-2	CASRTQVANTGELFF
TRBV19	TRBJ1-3	CASTLTGTGNTIYF
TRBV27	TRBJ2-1	CASSLRAGGDYNEQFF
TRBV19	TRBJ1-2	CASSIMGQARPYGYTF
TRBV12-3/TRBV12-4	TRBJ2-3	CASSLASADTQYF